What follows are 2 T cell receptor beta chains derived from one specimen sequenced in a study of CD8+ T cells in alopecia areata. The authors extracted RNA and reverse transcribed it into cDNA as the sequencing template. Profiled with immunoSEQ multiplex PCR; TCRdb holds only in-frame clones, not every one. The sample consists of 270,000 or so clones, 58% of them appearing once. As for treatment: oral pan-JAK inhibitor, 5-10 mg twice daily. This specimen consisted of CD4+ T cells sorted from blood, obtained at week 24, from a patient treated with tofacitinib. The receptors come from a human donor with alopecia areata.

J is TRBJ1-4 and V is TRBV29-1, with 8 bases lining up with TRBD1. The CDR3 totals 13 residues. Germline V gene sequence: CDR1 SQVTM, CDR2 ANQGSEA. The V segment lost 5 bases and the J segment 10 bases; nucleotides outside the gene matches: 9. The CDR3 region is CSVNQQGVGKLFF. CDR3 sequence (DNA): TGCAGCGTTAATCAACAGGGGGTAGGAAAACTGTTTTTT.

This clone was seen a handful of times. CDR3 DNA sequence: TGCGCCAGCAGCTTGGGAAGGGAGAACACTGAAGCTTTCTTT. Residues: CASSLGRENTEAFF. The chain joins TRBV5-1 to TRBJ1-1; D uncertain. Deletions cut 0 bases from V and 1 base from J, with 7 bases between. Germline loops: CDR1 SGHRS, CDR2 YFSETQ. The length of the CDR3 is 14 residues.